In this sample, the clone carrying this TCR beta chain turned up many times. Antigen: not known. In building TCR beta libraries, iRepertoire HTBI primers were used together with Arm-PCR of CDR3 regions. TCRdb reprocessed the multiplex PCR reads via MiXCR and lists one record per CDR3 protein. Found here are about 420,000 distinct CDR3 sequences, roughly 17% of them singletons; the top ten hold 23%. The J segment lost 4 bases and the V segment lost 4 bases, leaving 11 bases of the junction unmatched. CDR1 DFQATT and CDR2 SNEGSKA come from the germline V gene (reference sequence). The CDR3 length is 15 residues. Specified time point: newly diagnosed GD, antithyroid drugs for less than 3 months. PBMC-extracted RNA yielded the TCR library. This sample is drawn from a study of regulatory T cells in long-lasting Graves disease. The study's findings and limits: Persistent disease was associated with favored TRBV28 usage and with favored use of TRBJ1-2 and TRBJ2-5.

The data also belong to a second study, concerning T cells in Graves' hyperthyroidism and ophthalmopathy. From that study: Stable Graves' hyperthyroidism denoted no ophthalmopathy progression over 18 months. First-round RT-PCR of the TCR CDR3 relied on the HTBI primer set. Classification by a 13 V-J model distinguished ophthalmopathy from stable hyperthyroidism.

This chain joins TRBV20-1 and TRBJ1-1; 8 nucleotides match TRBD1. The clonotype was recovered from a woman in her late teens or twenties with Graves disease. The material was peripheral blood mononuclear cells (PBMCs), obtained at new diagnosis, from a patient treated with antithyroid drugs. CDR3 DNA sequence: TGCAGTGCTACCACCCCCGACAGGGGAGTCACTGAAGCTTTCTTT. It specifies CSATTPDRGVTEAFF.